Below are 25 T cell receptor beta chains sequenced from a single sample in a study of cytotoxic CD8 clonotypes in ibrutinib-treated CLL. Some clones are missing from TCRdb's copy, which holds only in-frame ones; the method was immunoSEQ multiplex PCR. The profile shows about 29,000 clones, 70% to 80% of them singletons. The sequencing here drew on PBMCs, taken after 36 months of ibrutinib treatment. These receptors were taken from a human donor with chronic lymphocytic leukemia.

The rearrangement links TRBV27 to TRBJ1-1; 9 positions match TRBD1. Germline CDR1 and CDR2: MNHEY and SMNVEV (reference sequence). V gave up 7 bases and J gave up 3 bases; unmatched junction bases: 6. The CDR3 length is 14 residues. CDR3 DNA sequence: TGTGCCAGCACTAACAGGGGGCTGCACACTGAAGCTTTCTTT. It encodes CASTNRGLHTEAFF.

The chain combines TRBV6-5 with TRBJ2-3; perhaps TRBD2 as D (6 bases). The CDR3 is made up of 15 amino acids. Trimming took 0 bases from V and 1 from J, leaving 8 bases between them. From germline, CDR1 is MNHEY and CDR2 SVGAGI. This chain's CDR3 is CASSYSWGGTDTQYF. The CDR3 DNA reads TGTGCCAGCAGTTACTCCTGGGGGGGCACAGATACGCAGTATTTT.

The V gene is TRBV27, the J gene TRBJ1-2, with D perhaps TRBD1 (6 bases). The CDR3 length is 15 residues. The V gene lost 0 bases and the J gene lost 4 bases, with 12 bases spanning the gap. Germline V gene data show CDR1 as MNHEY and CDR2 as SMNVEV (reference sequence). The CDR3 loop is CASSLSRGQRYGYTF. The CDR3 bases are TGTGCCAGCAGTTTATCACGGGGGCAGCGCTATGGCTACACCTTC.

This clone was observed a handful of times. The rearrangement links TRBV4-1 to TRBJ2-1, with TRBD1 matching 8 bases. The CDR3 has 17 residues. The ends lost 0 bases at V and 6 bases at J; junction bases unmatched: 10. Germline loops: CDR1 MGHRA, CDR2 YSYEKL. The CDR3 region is CASSQEEFRGRGNEQFF. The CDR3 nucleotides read TGCGCCAGCAGCCAAGAAGAGTTCAGGGGGCGCGGCAATGAGCAGTTCTTC.

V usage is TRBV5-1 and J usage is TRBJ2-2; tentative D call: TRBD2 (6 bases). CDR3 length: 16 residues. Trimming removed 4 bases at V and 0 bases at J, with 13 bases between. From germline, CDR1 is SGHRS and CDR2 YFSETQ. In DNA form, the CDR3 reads TGCGCCAGCAGCCCGGCCGGGGGAACGAACACCGGGGAGCTGTTTTTT. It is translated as CASSPAGGTNTGELFF. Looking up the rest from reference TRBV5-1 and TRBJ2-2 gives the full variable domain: KAGVTQTPRYLIKTRGQQVTLSCSPISGHRSVSWYQQTPGQGLQFLFEYFSETQRNKGNFPGRFSGRQFSNSRSEMNVSTLELGDSALYLCASSPAGGTNTGELFFGEGSRLTVL.

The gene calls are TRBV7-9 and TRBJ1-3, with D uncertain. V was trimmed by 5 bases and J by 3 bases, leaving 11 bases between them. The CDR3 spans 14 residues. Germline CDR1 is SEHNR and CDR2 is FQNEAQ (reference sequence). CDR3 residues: CASSVRGDGNTIYF. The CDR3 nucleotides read TGTGCCAGCAGCGTCCGGGGTGATGGAAACACCATATATTTT.

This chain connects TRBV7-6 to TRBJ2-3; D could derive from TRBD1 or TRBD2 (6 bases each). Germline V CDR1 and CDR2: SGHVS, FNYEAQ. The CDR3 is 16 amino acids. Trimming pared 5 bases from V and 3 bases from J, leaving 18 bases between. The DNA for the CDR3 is TGTGCCAGCAGCGAAGGGGGGTCTCTACTTACAGATACGCAGTATTTT. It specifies CASSEGGSLLTDTQYF.

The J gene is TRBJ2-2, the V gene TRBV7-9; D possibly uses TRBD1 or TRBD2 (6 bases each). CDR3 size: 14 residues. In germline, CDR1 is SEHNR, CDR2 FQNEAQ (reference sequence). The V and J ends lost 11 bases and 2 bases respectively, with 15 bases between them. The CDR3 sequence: CASPGAVNTGELFF. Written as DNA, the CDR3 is TGTGCCTCGCCGGGGGCGGTTAACACCGGGGAGCTGTTTTTT.

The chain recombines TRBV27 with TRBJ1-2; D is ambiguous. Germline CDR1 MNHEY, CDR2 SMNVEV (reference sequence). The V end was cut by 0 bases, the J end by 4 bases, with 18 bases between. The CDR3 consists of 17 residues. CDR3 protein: CASSLSPPLGTRYGYTF. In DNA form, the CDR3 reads TGTGCCAGCAGTTTATCCCCGCCCCTCGGCACACGCTATGGCTACACCTTC.

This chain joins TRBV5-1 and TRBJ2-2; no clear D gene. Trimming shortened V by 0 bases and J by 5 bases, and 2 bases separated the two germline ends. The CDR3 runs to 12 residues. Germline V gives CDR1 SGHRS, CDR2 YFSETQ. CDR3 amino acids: CASSLATGELFF. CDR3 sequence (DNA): TGCGCCAGCAGCTTGGCAACCGGGGAGCTGTTTTTT.

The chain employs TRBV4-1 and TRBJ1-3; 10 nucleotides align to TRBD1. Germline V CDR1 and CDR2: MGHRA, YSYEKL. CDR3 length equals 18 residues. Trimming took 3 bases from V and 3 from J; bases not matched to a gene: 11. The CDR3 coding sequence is TGCGCCAGCAGCCACTCGACAGGGGGCCACCCCCTTGGAAACACCATATATTTT. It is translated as CASSHSTGGHPLGNTIYF.

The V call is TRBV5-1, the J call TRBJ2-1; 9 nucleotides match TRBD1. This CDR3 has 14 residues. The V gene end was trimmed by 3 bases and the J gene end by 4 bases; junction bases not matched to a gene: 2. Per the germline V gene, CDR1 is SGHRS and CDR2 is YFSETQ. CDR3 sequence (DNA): TGCGCCAGCAGCTCCGGACAGGGGTACAATGAGCAGTTCTTC. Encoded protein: CASSSGQGYNEQFF.

The CDR3 DNA is TGTGCCAGCAGCGTACGACAGGGGGCGGCGGAGACCCAGTACTTC. It specifies CASSVRQGAAETQYF. The chain carries TRBV5-4 and TRBJ2-5, with 10 bases fitting TRBD1. This CDR3 is 15 amino acids long. Germline loops: CDR1 SGHNT, CDR2 YYREEE (reference sequence). The J segment lost 5 bases and the V segment lost 4 bases, leaving 8 bases of the junction unmatched.

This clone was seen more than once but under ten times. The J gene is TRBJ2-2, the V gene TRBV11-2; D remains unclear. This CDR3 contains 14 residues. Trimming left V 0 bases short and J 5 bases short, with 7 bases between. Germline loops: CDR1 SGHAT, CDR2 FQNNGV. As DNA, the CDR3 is TGTGCCAGCAGCTTAGACTCAGCGACCGGGGAGCTGTTTTTT. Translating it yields CASSLDSATGELFF.

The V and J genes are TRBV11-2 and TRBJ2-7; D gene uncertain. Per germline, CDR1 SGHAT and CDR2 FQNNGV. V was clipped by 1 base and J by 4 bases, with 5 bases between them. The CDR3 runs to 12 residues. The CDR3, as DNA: TGTGCCAGCAGCTTAGCACAATACGAGCAGTACTTC. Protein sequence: CASSLAQYEQYF.

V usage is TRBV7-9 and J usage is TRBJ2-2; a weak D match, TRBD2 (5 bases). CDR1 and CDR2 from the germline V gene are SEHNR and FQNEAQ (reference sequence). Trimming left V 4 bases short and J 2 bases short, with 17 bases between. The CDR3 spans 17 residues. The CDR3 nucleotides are TGTGCCAGCAGCTCCGTGTTCGGGGATAATAACACCGGGGAGCTGTTTTTT. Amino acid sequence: CASSSVFGDNNTGELFF. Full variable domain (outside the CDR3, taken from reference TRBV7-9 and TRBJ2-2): DTGVSQNPRHKITKRGQNVTFRCDPISEHNRLYWYRQTLGQGPEFLTYFQNEAQLEKSRLLSDRFSAERPKGSFSTLEIQRTEQGDSAMYLCASSSVFGDNNTGELFFGEGSRLTVL.

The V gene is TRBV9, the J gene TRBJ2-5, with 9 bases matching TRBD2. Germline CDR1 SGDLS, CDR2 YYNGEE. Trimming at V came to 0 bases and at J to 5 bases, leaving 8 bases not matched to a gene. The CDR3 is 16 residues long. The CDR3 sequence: CASSVGVAGVHETQYF. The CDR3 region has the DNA TGTGCCAGCAGCGTAGGGGTAGCGGGGGTTCATGAGACCCAGTACTTC.

CDR3 loop: CASSLGLAGLVGSYNEQFF. The CDR3, as DNA: TGTGCCAGCAGCTTAGGGCTAGCGGGCCTTGTAGGGTCCTACAATGAGCAGTTCTTC. This sequence joins TRBV7-6 and TRBJ2-1; 8 bases align to TRBD2. The germline V gene has CDR1 SGHVS and CDR2 FNYEAQ. J was trimmed by 1 base and V by 1 base; bases with no gene match: 12. The CDR3 sequence is 19 residues long.

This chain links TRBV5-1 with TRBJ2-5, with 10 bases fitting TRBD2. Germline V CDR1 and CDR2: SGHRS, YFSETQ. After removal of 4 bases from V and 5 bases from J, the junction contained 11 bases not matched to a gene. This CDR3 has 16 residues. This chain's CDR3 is CASSPLAGGRAETQYF. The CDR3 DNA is TGCGCCAGCAGCCCGTTAGCGGGGGGACGGGCGGAGACCCAGTACTTC.

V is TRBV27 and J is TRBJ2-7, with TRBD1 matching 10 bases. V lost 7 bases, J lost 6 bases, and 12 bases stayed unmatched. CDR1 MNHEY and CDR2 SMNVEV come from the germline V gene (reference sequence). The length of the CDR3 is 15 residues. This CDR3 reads CASKPGTGASGEQYF. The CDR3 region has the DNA TGTGCCAGCAAACCCGGGACAGGGGCCTCCGGCGAGCAGTACTTC.

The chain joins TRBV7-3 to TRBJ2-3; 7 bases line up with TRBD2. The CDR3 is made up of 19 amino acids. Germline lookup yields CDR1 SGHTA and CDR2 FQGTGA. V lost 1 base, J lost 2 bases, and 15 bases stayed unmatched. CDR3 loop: CASSLRGRRTSASTDTQYF. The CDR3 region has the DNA TGTGCCAGCAGCTTAAGAGGGCGACGAACTAGCGCCTCCACAGATACGCAGTATTTT.

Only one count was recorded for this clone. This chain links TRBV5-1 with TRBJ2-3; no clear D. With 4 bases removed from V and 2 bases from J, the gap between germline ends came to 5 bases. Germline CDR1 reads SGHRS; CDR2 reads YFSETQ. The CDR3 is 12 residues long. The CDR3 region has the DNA TGCGCCAGCAGCCCTAACACAGATACGCAGTATTTT. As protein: CASSPNTDTQYF. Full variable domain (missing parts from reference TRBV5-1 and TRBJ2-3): KAGVTQTPRYLIKTRGQQVTLSCSPISGHRSVSWYQQTPGQGLQFLFEYFSETQRNKGNFPGRFSGRQFSNSRSEMNVSTLELGDSALYLCASSPNTDTQYFGPGTRLTVL.

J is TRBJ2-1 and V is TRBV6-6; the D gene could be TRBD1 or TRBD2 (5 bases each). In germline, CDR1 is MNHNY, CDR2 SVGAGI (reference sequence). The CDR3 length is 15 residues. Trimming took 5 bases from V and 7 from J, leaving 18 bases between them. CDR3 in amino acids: CASSPPGWGWNEQFF. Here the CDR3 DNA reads TGTGCCAGCAGTCCCCCGGGGTGGGGGTGGAATGAGCAGTTCTTC.

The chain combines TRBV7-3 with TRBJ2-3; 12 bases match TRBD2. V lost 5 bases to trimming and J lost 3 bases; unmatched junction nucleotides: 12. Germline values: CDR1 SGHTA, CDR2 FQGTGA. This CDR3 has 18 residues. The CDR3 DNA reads TGTGCCAGCAGCCGACCAGGACTAGCGGGGATGTGTACAGATACGCAGTATTTT. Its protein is CASSRPGLAGMCTDTQYF.

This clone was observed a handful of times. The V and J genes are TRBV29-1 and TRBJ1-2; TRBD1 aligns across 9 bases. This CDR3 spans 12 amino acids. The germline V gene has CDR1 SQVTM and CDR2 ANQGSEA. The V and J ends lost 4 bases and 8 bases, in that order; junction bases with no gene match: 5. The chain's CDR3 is CSVALDRGGYTF. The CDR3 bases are TGCAGCGTTGCTCTGGACAGGGGAGGCTACACCTTC.